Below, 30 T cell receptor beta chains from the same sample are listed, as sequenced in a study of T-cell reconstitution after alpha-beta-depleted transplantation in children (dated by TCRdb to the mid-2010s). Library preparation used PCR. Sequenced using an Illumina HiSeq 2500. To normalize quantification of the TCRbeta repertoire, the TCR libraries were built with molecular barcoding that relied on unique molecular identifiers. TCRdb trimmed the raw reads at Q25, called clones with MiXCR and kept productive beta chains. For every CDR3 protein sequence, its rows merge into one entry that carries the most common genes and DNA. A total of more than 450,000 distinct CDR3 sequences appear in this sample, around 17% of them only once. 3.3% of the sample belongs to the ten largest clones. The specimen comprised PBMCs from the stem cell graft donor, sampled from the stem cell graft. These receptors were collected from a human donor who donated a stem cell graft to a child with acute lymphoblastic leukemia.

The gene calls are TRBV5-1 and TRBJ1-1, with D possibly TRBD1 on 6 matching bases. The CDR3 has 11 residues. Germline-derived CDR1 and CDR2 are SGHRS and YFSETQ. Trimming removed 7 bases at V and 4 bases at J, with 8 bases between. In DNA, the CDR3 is TGCGCCAGCGCAGGGGCCACTGAAGCTTTCTTT. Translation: CASAGATEAFF.

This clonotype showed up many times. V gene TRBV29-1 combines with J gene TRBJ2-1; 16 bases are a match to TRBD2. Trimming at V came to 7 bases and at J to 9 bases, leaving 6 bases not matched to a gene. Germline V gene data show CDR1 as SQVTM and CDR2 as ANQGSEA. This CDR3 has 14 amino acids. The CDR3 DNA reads TGCAGCGCAGGGACTAGCGGGAGGGTAGCTGAGCAGTTCTTC. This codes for CSAGTSGRVAEQFF.

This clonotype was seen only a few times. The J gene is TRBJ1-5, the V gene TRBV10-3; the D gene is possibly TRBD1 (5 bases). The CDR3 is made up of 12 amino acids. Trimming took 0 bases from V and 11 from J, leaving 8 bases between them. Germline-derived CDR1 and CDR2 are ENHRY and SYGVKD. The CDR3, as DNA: TGTGCCATCAGTGAGTCGGGGGTCGCCCAGCATTTT. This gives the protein CAISESGVAQHF.

The CDR3 coding sequence is TGTGCCAGCAGCCCCGCCCGAGGGGAGACTGAAGCTTTCTTT. Translating it yields CASSPARGETEAFF. This chain links TRBV7-6 with TRBJ1-1; weak D call: TRBD1 (5 bases). The CDR3 sequence is 14 residues long. The ends were cut back, 5 bases at V and 5 bases at J, with 15 bases in the middle. Germline V gene sequence: CDR1 SGHVS, CDR2 FNYEAQ.

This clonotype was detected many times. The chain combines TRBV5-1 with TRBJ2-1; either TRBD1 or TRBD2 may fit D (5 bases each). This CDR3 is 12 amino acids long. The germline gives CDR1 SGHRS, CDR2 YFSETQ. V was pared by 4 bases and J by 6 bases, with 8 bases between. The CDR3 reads CASSGDPNEQFF. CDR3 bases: TGCGCCAGCAGCGGGGACCCCAATGAGCAGTTCTTC. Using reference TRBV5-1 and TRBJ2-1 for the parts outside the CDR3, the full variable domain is KAGVTQTPRYLIKTRGQQVTLSCSPISGHRSVSWYQQTPGQGLQFLFEYFSETQRNKGNFPGRFSGRQFSNSRSEMNVSTLELGDSALYLCASSGDPNEQFFGPGTRLTVL.

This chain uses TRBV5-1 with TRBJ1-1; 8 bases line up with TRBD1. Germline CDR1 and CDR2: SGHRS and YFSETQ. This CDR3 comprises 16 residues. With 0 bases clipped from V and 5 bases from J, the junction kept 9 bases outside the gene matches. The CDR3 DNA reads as TGCGCCAGCAGCTTGGTGGGGGTAACAGGGGGGACTGAAGCTTTCTTT. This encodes CASSLVGVTGGTEAFF. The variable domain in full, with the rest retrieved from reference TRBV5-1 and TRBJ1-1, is KAGVTQTPRYLIKTRGQQVTLSCSPISGHRSVSWYQQTPGQGLQFLFEYFSETQRNKGNFPGRFSGRQFSNSRSEMNVSTLELGDSALYLCASSLVGVTGGTEAFFGQGTRLTVV.

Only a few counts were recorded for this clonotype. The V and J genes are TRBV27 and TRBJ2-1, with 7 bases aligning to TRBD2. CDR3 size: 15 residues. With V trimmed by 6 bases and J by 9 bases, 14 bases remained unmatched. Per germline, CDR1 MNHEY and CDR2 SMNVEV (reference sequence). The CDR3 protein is CASSQKPGLVTEQFF. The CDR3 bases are TGTGCCAGCAGCCAGAAACCTGGACTAGTCACTGAGCAGTTCTTC.

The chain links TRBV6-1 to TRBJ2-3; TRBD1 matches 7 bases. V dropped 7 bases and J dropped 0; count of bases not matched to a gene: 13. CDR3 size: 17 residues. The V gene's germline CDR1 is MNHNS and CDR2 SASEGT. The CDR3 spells CASTLGQRLSSTDTQYF. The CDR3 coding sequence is TGTGCCAGCACCCTGGGACAGAGATTATCTAGCACAGATACGCAGTATTTT.

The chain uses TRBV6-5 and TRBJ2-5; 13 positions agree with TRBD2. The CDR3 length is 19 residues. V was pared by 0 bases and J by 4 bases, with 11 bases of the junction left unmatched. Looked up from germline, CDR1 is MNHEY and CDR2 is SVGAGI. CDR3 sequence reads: CASSYSSRGLAGFGETQYF. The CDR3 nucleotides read TGTGCCAGCAGTTACTCTTCTAGGGGACTAGCGGGATTTGGAGAGACCCAGTACTTC.

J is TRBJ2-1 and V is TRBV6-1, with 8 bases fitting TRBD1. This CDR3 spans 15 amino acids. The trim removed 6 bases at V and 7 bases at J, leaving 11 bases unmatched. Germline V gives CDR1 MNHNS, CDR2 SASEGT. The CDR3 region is CASRGRTGLKNEQFF. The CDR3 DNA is TGTGCCAGCAGGGGAAGGACAGGGTTGAAGAATGAGCAGTTCTTC.

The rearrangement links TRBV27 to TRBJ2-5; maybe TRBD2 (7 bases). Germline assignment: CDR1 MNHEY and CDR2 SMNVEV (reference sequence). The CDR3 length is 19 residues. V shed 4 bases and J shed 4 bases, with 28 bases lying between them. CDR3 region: CASSWRAGHSPLPVETQYF. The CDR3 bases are TGTGCCAGCAGTTGGCGAGCGGGACATTCGCCCCTGCCCGTAGAGACCCAGTACTTC.

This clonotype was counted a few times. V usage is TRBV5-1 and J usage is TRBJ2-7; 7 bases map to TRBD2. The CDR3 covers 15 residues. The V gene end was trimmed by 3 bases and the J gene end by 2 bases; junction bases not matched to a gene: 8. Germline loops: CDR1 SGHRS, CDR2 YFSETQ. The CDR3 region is CASSSGPRGAYEQYF. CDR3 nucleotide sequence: TGCGCCAGCAGCTCTGGGCCTCGGGGGGCCTACGAGCAGTACTTC.

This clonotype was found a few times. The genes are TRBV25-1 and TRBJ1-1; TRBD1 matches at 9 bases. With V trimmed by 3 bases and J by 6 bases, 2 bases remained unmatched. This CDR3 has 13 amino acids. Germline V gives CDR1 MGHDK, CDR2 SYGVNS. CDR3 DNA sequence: TGTGCCAGCAGTGACGGGACAGGGCCTGAAGCTTTCTTT. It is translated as CASSDGTGPEAFF. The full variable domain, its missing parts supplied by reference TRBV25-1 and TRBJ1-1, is EADIYQTPRYLVIGTGKKITLECSQTMGHDKMYWYQQDPGMELHLIHYSYGVNSTEKGDLSSESTVSRIRTEHFPLTLESARPSHTSQYLCASSDGTGPEAFFGQGTRLTVV.

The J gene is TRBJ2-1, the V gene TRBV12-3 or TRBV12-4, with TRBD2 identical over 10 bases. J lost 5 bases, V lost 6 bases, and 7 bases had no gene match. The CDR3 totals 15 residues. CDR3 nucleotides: TGTGCCAGCAGCTCGGGACTAGCGACCGACAATGAGCAGTTCTTC. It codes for CASSSGLATDNEQFF.

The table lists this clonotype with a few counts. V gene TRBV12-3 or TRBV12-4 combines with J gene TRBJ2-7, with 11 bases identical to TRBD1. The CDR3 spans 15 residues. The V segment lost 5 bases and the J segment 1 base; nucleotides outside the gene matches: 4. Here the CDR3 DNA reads TGTGCCAGCAGTGGGGACAGGGGGTATTCCTACGAGCAGTACTTC. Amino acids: CASSGDRGYSYEQYF.

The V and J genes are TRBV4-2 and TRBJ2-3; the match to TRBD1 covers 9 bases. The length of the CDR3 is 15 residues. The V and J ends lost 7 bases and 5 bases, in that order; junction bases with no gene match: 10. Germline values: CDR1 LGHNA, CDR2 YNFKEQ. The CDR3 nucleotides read TGTGCCAGCAACGTACAGGGGGCAAAAGGAGATACGCAGTATTTT. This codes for CASNVQGAKGDTQYF.

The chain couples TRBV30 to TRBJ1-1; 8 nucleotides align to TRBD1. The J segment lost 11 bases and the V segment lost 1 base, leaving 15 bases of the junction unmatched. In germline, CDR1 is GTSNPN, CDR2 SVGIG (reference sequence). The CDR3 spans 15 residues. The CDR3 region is CAWSAPGQVGKGAFF. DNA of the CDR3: TGTGCCTGGAGTGCTCCGGGACAGGTGGGCAAGGGGGCTTTCTTT.

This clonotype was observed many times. The chain's CDR3 is CSARGGGMVAAGSPNYGYTF. CDR3 DNA: TGCAGTGCTAGAGGGGGGGGTATGGTGGCAGCCGGGAGTCCTAACTATGGCTACACCTTC. This chain connects TRBV20-1 to TRBJ1-2; D perhaps matches TRBD1 (5 bases). The CDR3 covers 20 residues. Germline loops: CDR1 DFQATT, CDR2 SNEGSKA (reference sequence). V was pared by 1 base and J by 0 bases, with 27 bases between.

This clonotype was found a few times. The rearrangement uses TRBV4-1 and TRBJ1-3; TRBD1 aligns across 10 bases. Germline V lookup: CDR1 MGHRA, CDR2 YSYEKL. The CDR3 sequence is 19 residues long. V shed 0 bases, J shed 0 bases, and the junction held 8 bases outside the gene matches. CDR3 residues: CASSQDHGTGVLSGNTIYF. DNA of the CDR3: TGCGCCAGCAGCCAAGATCACGGGACAGGGGTCCTCTCTGGAAACACCATATATTTT.

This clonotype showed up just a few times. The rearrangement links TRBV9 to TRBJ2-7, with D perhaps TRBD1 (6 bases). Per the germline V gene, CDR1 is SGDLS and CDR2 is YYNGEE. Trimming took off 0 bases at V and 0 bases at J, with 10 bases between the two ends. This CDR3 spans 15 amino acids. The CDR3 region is CASSVATGSSYEQYF. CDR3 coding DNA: TGTGCCAGCAGCGTAGCTACAGGGAGCTCCTACGAGCAGTACTTC.

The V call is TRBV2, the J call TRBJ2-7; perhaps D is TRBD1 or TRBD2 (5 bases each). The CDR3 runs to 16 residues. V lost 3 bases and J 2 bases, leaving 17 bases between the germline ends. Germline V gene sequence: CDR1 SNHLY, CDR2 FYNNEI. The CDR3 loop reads CASSEVEGPRAYEQYF. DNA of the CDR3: TGTGCCAGCAGTGAGGTTGAGGGGCCACGGGCCTACGAGCAGTACTTC. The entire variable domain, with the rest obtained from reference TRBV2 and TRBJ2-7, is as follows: EPEVTQTPSHQVTQMGQEVILRCVPISNHLYFYWYRQILGQKVEFLVSFYNNEISEKSEIFDDQFSVERPDGSNFTLKIRSTKLEDSAMYFCASSEVEGPRAYEQYFGPGTRLTVT.

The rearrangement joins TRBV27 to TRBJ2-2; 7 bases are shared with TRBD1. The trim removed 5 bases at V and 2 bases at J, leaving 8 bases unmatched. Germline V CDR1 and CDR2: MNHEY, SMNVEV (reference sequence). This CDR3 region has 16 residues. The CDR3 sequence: CASSLTGASNTGELFF. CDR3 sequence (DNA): TGTGCCAGCAGTCTCACAGGGGCCTCCAACACCGGGGAGCTGTTTTTT.

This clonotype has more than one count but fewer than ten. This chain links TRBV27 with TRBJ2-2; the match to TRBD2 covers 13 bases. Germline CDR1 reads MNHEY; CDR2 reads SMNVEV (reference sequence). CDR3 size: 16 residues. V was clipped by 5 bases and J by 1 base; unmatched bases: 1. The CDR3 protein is CASSGLAGENTGELFF. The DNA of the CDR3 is TGTGCCAGCAGTGGACTAGCGGGAGAGAACACCGGGGAGCTGTTTTTT.

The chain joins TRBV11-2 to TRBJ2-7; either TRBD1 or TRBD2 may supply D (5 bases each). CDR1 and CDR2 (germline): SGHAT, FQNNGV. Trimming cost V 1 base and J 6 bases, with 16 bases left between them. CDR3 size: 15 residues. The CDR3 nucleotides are TGTGCCAGCAGCTTAGCCACGACGGGACGCCTCGAGCAGTACTTC. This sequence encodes CASSLATTGRLEQYF.

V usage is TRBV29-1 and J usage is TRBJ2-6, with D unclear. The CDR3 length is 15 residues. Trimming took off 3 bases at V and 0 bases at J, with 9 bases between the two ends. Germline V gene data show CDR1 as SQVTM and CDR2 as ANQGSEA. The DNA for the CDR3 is TGCAGCGTTGATGGTGGAAACTCTGGGGCCAACGTCCTGACTTTC. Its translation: CSVDGGNSGANVLTF.

The CDR3 loop is CASSPRVAGTNNEQFF. The CDR3 DNA reads as TGCGCCAGCAGCCCTAGGGTGGCGGGGACTAACAATGAGCAGTTCTTC. The chain uses TRBV5-1 and TRBJ2-1; 7 bases fit TRBD2. In germline, CDR1 is SGHRS, CDR2 YFSETQ. Losses at the gene ends were 4 bases for V and 5 bases for J; bases not matched to a gene: 12. The CDR3 covers 16 residues.

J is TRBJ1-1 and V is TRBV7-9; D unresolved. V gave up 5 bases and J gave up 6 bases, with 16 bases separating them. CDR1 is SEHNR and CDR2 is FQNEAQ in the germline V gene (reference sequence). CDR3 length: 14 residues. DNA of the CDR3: TGTGCCAGCAGCCCAGCTTGGGGAAACGCTGAAGCTTTCTTT. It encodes CASSPAWGNAEAFF.

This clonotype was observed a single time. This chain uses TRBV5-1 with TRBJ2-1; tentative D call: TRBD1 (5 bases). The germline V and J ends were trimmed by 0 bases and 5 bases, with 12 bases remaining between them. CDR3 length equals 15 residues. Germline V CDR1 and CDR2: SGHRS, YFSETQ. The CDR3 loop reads CASSLDGAGNNEQFF. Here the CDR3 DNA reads TGCGCCAGCAGCTTGGATGGGGCAGGGAACAATGAGCAGTTCTTC.

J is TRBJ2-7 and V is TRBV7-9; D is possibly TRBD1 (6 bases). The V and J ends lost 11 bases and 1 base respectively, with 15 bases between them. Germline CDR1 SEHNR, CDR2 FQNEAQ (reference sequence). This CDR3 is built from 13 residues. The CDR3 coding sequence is TGTGCCTTTCCCCCACAGGGTTCCTACGAGCAGTACTTC. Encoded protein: CAFPPQGSYEQYF.

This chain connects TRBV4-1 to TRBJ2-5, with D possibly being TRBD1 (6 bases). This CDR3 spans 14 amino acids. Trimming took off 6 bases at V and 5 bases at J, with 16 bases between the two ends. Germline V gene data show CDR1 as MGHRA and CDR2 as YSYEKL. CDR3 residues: CASRSIGQGETQYF. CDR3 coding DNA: TGCGCCAGCAGATCGATAGGGCAGGGGGAGACCCAGTACTTC.